This T cell receptor beta chain originates from a study of T cells in Graves' hyperthyroidism and ophthalmopathy. Study-wide results and caveats: Prediction of ophthalmopathy progression came a median roughly 6.6 months pre-onset.

In the case of this clonotype: Its antigen is not identified. Possible read error: a much larger clone is one base away.

Uncontrolled infection, other autoimmune disease, pregnancy and lactation each barred patients from inclusion. Clinical symptoms, serum thyroxine, TRAb, thyroid ultrasound and orbital computed tomography established diagnosis. The V end lost 3 bases, the J end lost 5 bases, and 22 bases lay between the germline ends. Germline V CDR1 and CDR2: MNHNS, SASEGT. This CDR3 contains 17 residues. The CDR3 regions of TCR beta were amplified from RNA transcripts. Primed by the HTBI set, a first-round RT-PCR was run on the TCR CDR3. TCRdb reanalysed the multiplex PCR reads using MiXCR and keeps one entry per CDR3 protein. The sample lists more than 550,000 distinct CDR3 sequences, about 45% occurring once.

Sequenced material: peripheral blood or thyroid tissue (not recorded which). This receptor was taken from an adult man with Graves' disease, either hyperthyroidism or ophthalmopathy (not recorded which). The chain employs TRBV6-1 and TRBJ2-5, with D possibly being TRBD1 (9 bases). The CDR3 nucleotides read TGTGCCAGCAGTGAGGGACAGGGAGCGGGGGCAAGCGAGACCCAGTACTTC. Translating gives CASSEGQGAGASETQYF.